These 4 T cell receptor beta chains share one sample of origin, sequenced in a study of cytomegalovirus exposure and HLA in healthy donors. The PCR had 60 Vbeta and 13 Jbeta primers. Assay used: immunoSEQ multiplex PCR; TCRdb lists only in-frame clones, some missing. The sample shows 180,000 or so clones, more than 75% of them seen only once. The sequenced material came from PBMCs. These receptors were taken from a woman under 40 in good health and CMV-seropositive.

CDR3 residues: CASSPGWGLALYEQYF. As DNA, the CDR3 is TGTGCCAGCAGCCCCGGCTGGGGACTAGCACTGTACGAGCAGTACTTC. This chain uses TRBV21-1 with TRBJ2-5; TRBD2 is the table's D call and was not checked against the DNA. The end of the DNA aligns better with TRBJ2-7, so the J call may be wrong. TRBV21-1 is reported as a pseudogene. The CDR3 is made up of 16 amino acids.

V is TRBV14 and J is TRBJ2-2; 8 positions agree with TRBD1. V was pared by 4 bases and J by 4 bases, with 5 bases of the junction left unmatched. Germline V CDR1 and CDR2: SGHDN, FVKESK. The CDR3 contains 15 residues. The CDR3 DNA reads as TGTGCCAGCAGCCCGGGACAGGTGGCCACCGGGGAGCTGTTTTTT. This gives the protein CASSPGQVATGELFF.

CDR3 nucleotides: TGTGCCAGCAGCCCCCGGGGGGGACTAGCGAACACCGGGGAGCTGTTTTTT. The encoded protein is CASSPRGGLANTGELFF. This rearrangement joins TRBV5-4 to TRBJ2-2, with 8 positions matching TRBD2. The V gene's germline CDR1 is SGHNT and CDR2 YYREEE (reference sequence). V lost 4 bases and J lost 0; bases outside the gene matches: 8. The CDR3 loop spans 17 amino acids.

The J gene is TRBJ1-5, the V gene TRBV4-3, with D possibly TRBD1 on 6 matching bases. The CDR3 has 15 residues. Germline CDR1 LGHNA, CDR2 YSLEER. V shed 3 bases and J shed 1 base, with 10 bases lying between them. The chain's CDR3 is CASSQATGSNQPQHF. The CDR3 DNA reads as TGCGCCAGCAGCCAGGCTACAGGGAGCAATCAGCCCCAGCATTTT.